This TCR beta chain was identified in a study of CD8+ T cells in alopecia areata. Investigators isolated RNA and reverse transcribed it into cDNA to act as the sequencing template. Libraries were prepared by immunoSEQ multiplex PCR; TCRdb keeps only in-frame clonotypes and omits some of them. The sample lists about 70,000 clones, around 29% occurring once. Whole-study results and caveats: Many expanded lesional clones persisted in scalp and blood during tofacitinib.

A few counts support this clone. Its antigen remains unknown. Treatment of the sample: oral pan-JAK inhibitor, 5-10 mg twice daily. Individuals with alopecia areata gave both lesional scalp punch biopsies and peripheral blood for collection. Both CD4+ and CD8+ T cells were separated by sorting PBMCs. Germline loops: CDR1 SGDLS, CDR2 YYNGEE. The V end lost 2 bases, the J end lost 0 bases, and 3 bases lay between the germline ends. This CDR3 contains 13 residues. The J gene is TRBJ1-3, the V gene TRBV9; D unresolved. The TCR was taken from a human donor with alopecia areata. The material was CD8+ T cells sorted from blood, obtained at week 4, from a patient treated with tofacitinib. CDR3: CASSVDSGNTIYF. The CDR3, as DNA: TGTGCCAGCAGCGTGGACTCTGGAAACACCATATATTTT.